This is a list of T cell receptor beta chains from one sample in a study of a mutant IDH1 vaccine in newly diagnosed glioma. The protocol was immunoSEQ multiplex PCR, while the TCRdb copy is restricted to in-frame clones and leaves out a portion. The data hold approximately 50,000 clones, with about nine tenths observed a single time. No antigen has been assigned to these receptors. The sequences come from PBMCs, collected from a glioma patient whose treatment included an IDH1 peptide vaccine. The receptor set was obtained from a middle-aged man with glioma. Both conserved end residues are part of each CDR3.

>TRBV6-1|TRBJ1-1
CASTLTGRNTEAFF
>TRBV15|TRBJ1-3
CATSRDLGSSGNTIYF
>TRBV7-2|TRBJ2-7
CASSNYRGSYEQYF
>TRBV13|TRBJ2-7
CASSGPYEQYF
>TRBV18|TRBJ2-7
CASSPPGQAYEQYF
>TRBV5-6|TRBJ1-1
CASSPNGGQGWTEAFF
>TRBV25-1|TRBJ1-4
CASSESHRGEKLFF
>TRBV5-1|TRBJ2-3
CASLAGGTDTQYF
>TRBV6-5|TRBJ2-1
CASRLYNEQFF
>TRBV27|TRBJ2-7
CASRLGLNYEQYF
>TRBV7-3|TRBJ2-7
CASSPRTGVFDEQYF
>TRBV6-5|TRBJ2-2
CASSYSGFNTGELFF
>TRBV9|TRBJ2-1
CASSVRGADFYNEQFF
>TRBV4-2|TRBJ2-7
CASSLLAGGSYEQYF
>TRBV19|TRBJ1-4
CASSTTGRNEKLFF
>TRBV6-5|TRBJ2-7
CASSQRTEPAYEQYF
>TRBV10-1|TRBJ2-3
CASSEARTSGSSSDTQYF
>TRBV6-6|TRBJ2-1
CASTGNNEQFF
>TRBV5-1|TRBJ1-1
CASTREMNTEAFF
>TRBV5-5|TRBJ1-5
CASSRDRGWNQPQHF
>TRBV18|TRBJ2-7
CASSPPAGYEQYF
>TRBV6-5|TRBJ2-7
CASSSSGARISEQYF
>TRBV19|TRBJ1-3
CASSRGHGNTIYF
>TRBV10-3|TRBJ2-5
CAISFGGQGQETQYF
>TRBV19|TRBJ1-1
CASWTTGGVNTEAFF
>TRBV5-1|TRBJ1-2
CASSSGGPGYGYTF
>TRBV5-8|TRBJ2-7
CASSARQVEYEQYF